Presented here are 16 T cell receptor beta chains from one specimen sequenced in a study of T cell changes during pregnancy in multiple sclerosis. Only in-frame clones appear in the TCRdb table, and some are missing; sequencing was by immunoSEQ multiplex PCR. The table includes about 36,000 clones, roughly nine tenths detected once. The sequenced sample was CD4+ T cells from peripheral blood mononuclear cells, obtained in the second trimester of pregnancy. These receptor sequences come from a female donor in good health, enrolled as a control in a pregnancy study.

This chain joins TRBV14 and TRBJ1-3; 8 bases line up with TRBD1. This CDR3 has 15 residues. Germline CDR1 is SGHDN and CDR2 is FVKESK. Unmatched junction bases numbered 7, after V lost 5 bases and J lost 4 bases. The DNA of the CDR3 is TGTGCCAGCAGCAAGATAACAGGGGGAGGAAACACCATATATTTT. This encodes CASSKITGGGNTIYF.

The chain employs TRBV6-1 and TRBJ2-7; the D is unclear. The CDR3 totals 12 residues. Trimming stripped 2 bases from V and 3 bases from J, with 5 bases between. CDR1 is MNHNS, CDR2 SASEGT, per germline. The CDR3: CASSESIYEQYF. CDR3 nucleotides: TGTGCCAGCAGTGAATCTATCTACGAGCAGTACTTC.

This chain links TRBV19 with TRBJ2-1, with 12 bases fitting TRBD2. CDR1 LNHDA and CDR2 SQIVND come from the germline V gene (reference sequence). After removal of 8 bases from V and 7 bases from J, the junction contained 6 bases not matched to a gene. CDR3 size: 14 residues. CDR3 nucleotides: TGTGCCAGTGGACTAGCGGGACATGGAAATGAGCAGTTCTTC. It translates to CASGLAGHGNEQFF.

This chain joins TRBV28 and TRBJ1-6; D possibly corresponds to TRBD1 (5 bases). CDR1 and CDR2 (germline): MDHEN, SYDVKM. V was shortened by 5 bases and J by 7 bases, with 18 bases between the two germline ends. CDR3 size: 16 residues. CDR3 bases: TGTGCCAGCAGTCTCCCTGGGGCCCCTGACAATTCACCCCTCCACTTT. This gives the protein CASSLPGAPDNSPLHF.

CDR3 loop: CASNSGGRGQPQHF. The CDR3 bases are TGTGCCAGTAACTCTGGGGGGAGAGGACAGCCCCAGCATTTT. This chain joins TRBV19 and TRBJ1-5, with D perhaps TRBD1 (5 bases). The CDR3 spans 14 residues. V was cut by 7 bases and J by 7 bases, with 17 bases left in between. Germline-derived CDR1 and CDR2 are LNHDA and SQIVND (reference sequence).

This chain connects TRBV6-5 to TRBJ1-3; TRBD1 is a possible D gene (6 bases). From germline, CDR1 is MNHEY and CDR2 SVGAGI. The CDR3 length is 14 residues. V lost 6 bases and J 2 bases, leaving 11 bases between the germline ends. The CDR3 nucleotides are TGTGCCAGCAGACCAACAGGGACTGGAAACACCATATATTTT. Its protein product is CASRPTGTGNTIYF.

Here the CDR3 reads CASSYSNSDTQYF. DNA of the CDR3: TGTGCCAGCAGTTACTCGAACTCAGATACGCAGTATTTT. The V and J genes are TRBV6-6 and TRBJ2-3; D uncertain. The CDR3 is made up of 13 amino acids. CDR1 is MNHNY and CDR2 is SVGAGI in the germline V gene (reference sequence). Trimming stripped 0 bases from V and 4 bases from J, with 5 bases between.

This clone was seen a handful of times. The rearrangement links TRBV21-1 to TRBJ1-4. TRBV21-1 is a known pseudogene. This CDR3 spans 19 amino acids. Written as DNA, the CDR3 is TGTGCCAGCACCCTCACCGAGAGGGTAAGCGACGGAGCTAATGAAAAACTGTTTTTT. It is translated as CASTLTERVSDGANEKLFF.

V usage is TRBV14 and J usage is TRBJ2-7, with D maybe TRBD1 (6 bases). CDR1 and CDR2 (germline): SGHDN, FVKESK. CDR3 length: 19 amino acids. V lost 1 base and J lost 2, with 24 bases in between. CDR3 coding DNA: TGTGCCAGCAGCCAAGCGCCCCGACTCAGACAGGAATTCACCTACGAGCAGTACTTC. This encodes CASSQAPRLRQEFTYEQYF.

The chain couples TRBV5-1 to TRBJ2-3; TRBD2 aligns across 11 bases. After removal of 4 bases from V and 9 bases from J, the junction contained 13 bases not matched to a gene. This CDR3 contains 16 residues. Per germline, CDR1 SGHRS and CDR2 YFSETQ. The CDR3 sequence: CASSGGGSGGAKTQYF. The CDR3 DNA is TGCGCCAGCAGCGGCGGGGGTAGCGGGGGGGCGAAGACGCAGTATTTT.

This rearrangement joins TRBV6-1 to TRBJ1-4; D is unclear. Trimming cost V 7 bases and J 8 bases, with 14 bases left between them. The germline V gene encodes CDR1 MNHNS and CDR2 SASEGT. The CDR3 has 13 amino acids. In DNA form, the CDR3 reads TGTGCCAGCACGACATTGTGGGAGGAAAAACTGTTTTTT. This gives the protein CASTTLWEEKLFF.

This chain links TRBV28 with TRBJ2-1; D is possibly TRBD2 (5 bases). The CDR3 contains 15 residues. V was clipped by 4 bases and J by 4 bases, with 14 bases between them. From germline, CDR1 is MDHEN and CDR2 SYDVKM. CDR3 sequence: CASSSRARAYNEQFF. In DNA, the CDR3 is TGTGCCAGCAGTTCCCGGGCGAGGGCATACAATGAGCAGTTCTTC.

J is TRBJ2-2 and V is TRBV30; possible D gene TRBD1, 7 bases. The CDR3 has 19 amino acids. Germline V gene data show CDR1 as GTSNPN and CDR2 as SVGIG (reference sequence). V lost 1 base and J lost 1, with 22 bases in between. CDR3 residues: CAWSGGVRQGLRNTGELFF. The CDR3, as DNA: TGTGCCTGGAGTGGGGGGGTTAGACAGGGTTTGAGGAACACCGGGGAGCTGTTTTTT.

CDR3 sequence (DNA): TGTGCCAGCAGTTACACAGGGCCCCAGCATTTT. Its translation is CASSYTGPQHF. The chain combines TRBV6-5 with TRBJ1-5; TRBD1 is a possible D gene (5 bases). In germline, CDR1 is MNHEY, CDR2 SVGAGI. The CDR3 contains 11 residues. The V and J ends lost 2 bases and 9 bases respectively, with 5 bases between them.

V is TRBV7-2 and J is TRBJ2-2; 9 nucleotides agree with TRBD2. Trimming at V came to 7 bases and at J to 1 base, leaving 4 bases not matched to a gene. CDR3 length equals 15 residues. Germline CDR1 is SGHTA and CDR2 is FQGNSA. The CDR3 DNA follows: TGTGCCAGCAATAGCGGGAGTCGGAACACCGGGGAGCTGTTTTTT. Its translation: CASNSGSRNTGELFF. Supplemented by reference TRBV7-2 and TRBJ2-2, the full variable domain reads GAGVSQSPSNKVTEKGKDVELRCDPISGHTALYWYRQSLGQGLEFLIYFQGNSAPDKSGLPSDRFSAERTGGSVSTLTIQRTQQEDSAVYLCASNSGSRNTGELFFGEGSRLTVL.

The gene calls are TRBV15 and TRBJ2-7; 8 nucleotides match TRBD1. The CDR3 runs 15 residues. V dropped 4 bases and J dropped 3; count of bases not matched to a gene: 8. CDR1 and CDR2 (germline): LNHNV, YYDKDF (reference sequence). Here the CDR3 reads CATSNGQGRIYEQYF. The CDR3 nucleotides read TGTGCCACCAGCAACGGACAGGGTCGGATCTACGAGCAGTACTTC.